This T cell receptor beta chain is drawn from a study of T cell responses to AZD1222 COVID-19 vaccine. General study points: Spike was spanned by vaccine-associated CD4 TCRs, with dominance at 160-218 and 743-854. The donors showed a predominance of white British ancestry and of females, with possible underestimation of clonal diversity. Among those given AZD1222, only six or seven were seropositive at baseline. Only after the peak T cell response were repertoires sampled.

The germline V gene has CDR1 SNHLY and CDR2 FYNNEI. There are 13 residues in the CDR3. Trimming shortened V by 5 bases and J by 1 base, and 8 bases separated the two germline ends. Points on this clone: Its target is unknown.

Assay: immunoSEQ multiplex PCR; the TCRdb copy retains only in-frame clones and omits some. The sample contains 50,000 to 85,000 clones, 79% of which appear only once. This receptor was taken from an adult in good health. The J gene is TRBJ1-1, the V gene TRBV2; D uncertain. The material sequenced was peripheral blood, taken on day 0 of MenACWY control vaccination. The CDR3 DNA follows: TGTGCCAGCAGTACTACACGGAACACTGAAGCTTTCTTT. Translated: CASSTTRNTEAFF.